This TCR beta chain was captured in a study of sequential checkpoint blockade in melanoma. The germline CDR1 and CDR2 sequences are MDHEN and SYDVKM. CDR3 length: 20 residues. Trimming took 3 bases from V and 4 from J; bases not matched to a gene: 18. The method was immunoSEQ multiplex PCR; TCRdb's version includes in-frame clones alone and lacks a portion of them. The data show 12,000 or so clones, 82% seen once. The treatment is: randomized to nivolumab then ipilimumab (arm A) or the reverse (arm B). From thawed PBMCs, live CD3+CD8+ cells negative for CD19 and CD56 were sorted. This receptor was identified in a human donor with melanoma. The chain recombines TRBV28 with TRBJ2-1; 10 positions match TRBD2. The sequenced sample was CD8+ T cells sorted from blood (inferred from file names), obtained from a patient given nivolumab and ipilimumab in sequence. The chain's CDR3 is CASSLTGLQASGGLYNEQFF. In DNA form, the CDR3 reads TGTGCCAGCAGTTTGACAGGGCTTCAGGCTAGCGGGGGACTTTACAATGAGCAGTTCTTC.